A selection of T cell receptor beta chains follows, all from one sample in a study of T cell repertoires in cytomegalovirus infection. No cognate antigen is known for these TCRs. TCRdb re-called the reads with MiXCR, one entry per CDR3 protein. Found here are 750,000 to 900,000 distinct CDR3 sequences, around 29% of them singletons; the top ten hold about 12%. The sample was cultured CD8+ T cells from PBMCs, taken from culture after CMV antigen stimulation. The receptors were sampled from a human donor in good health (CMV status not recorded). Some clones in this sample may be carry-over from other donors' samples. Both conserved end residues are part of each CDR3. D genes are given only for firm matches. Size values are once, few and many counts, or a class for expanded clones, and some rows have none.

clone_size j_call d_call v_call cdr3_aa cdr3_nt
few TRBJ2-7 TRBD1 TRBV7-9 CASSLGTGGNEQYF TGTGCCAGCAGCTTGGGGACAGGGGGAAACGAGCAGTACTTC
- TRBJ2-7 - TRBV27 CASSSTGSFYEQYF TGTGCCAGCAGTTCTACAGGGAGTTTTTACGAGCAGTACTTC
- TRBJ1-1 - TRBV6-2/TRBV6-3 CASNPRTKAEAFF TGTGCCAGCAACCCTCGGACGAAGGCTGAAGCTTTCTTT
many TRBJ2-3 TRBD2 TRBV5-6 CASSNLLAGESTDTQYF TGTGCCAGCAGCAACCTACTAGCGGGGGAAAGCACAGATACGCAGTATTTT
many TRBJ1-6 TRBD1 TRBV6-5 CASSYSSGTGNSPLHF TGTGCCAGCAGTTACTCCTCCGGGACAGGGAACTCACCCCTCCACTTT
- TRBJ2-1 - TRBV6-1 CASIQYNEQFF TGTGCCAGCATCCAATACAATGAGCAGTTCTTC
- TRBJ2-3 TRBD2 TRBV6-1 CASSRLTSGATDTQYF TGTGCCAGCAGCAGACTGACTAGCGGGGCCACAGATACGCAGTATTTT
- TRBJ2-6 - TRBV6-1 CASSDVLSGANVLTF TGTGCCAGCAGTGATGTGCTCTCTGGGGCCAACGTCCTGACTTTC
- TRBJ1-6 - TRBV20-1 CSAKDLNGRYNSPLHF TGCAGTGCCAAGGACCTTAACGGACGCTATAATTCACCCCTCCACTTT
few TRBJ2-7 - TRBV5-6 CASSFSVPTEAYEQYF TGTGCCAGCAGCTTCTCCGTACCGACGGAAGCCTACGAGCAGTACTTC
once TRBJ1-2 - TRBV27 CASSFLGQSNYGYTF TGTGCCAGCAGCTTCCTAGGACAGTCTAACTATGGCTACACCTTC
- TRBJ2-3 - TRBV15 CATSKGTGSTDTQYF TGTGCCACCAGCAAGGGGACTGGTAGCACAGATACGCAGTATTTT
few TRBJ1-2 - TRBV27 CASSDSLVNYGYTF TGTGCCAGCAGCGACAGCCTAGTTAACTATGGCTACACCTTC
few TRBJ1-4 - TRBV7-9 CASSLEEGEWSEKLFF TGTGCCAGCAGCTTAGAGGAGGGGGAATGGAGTGAAAAACTGTTTTTT
- TRBJ2-1 TRBD2 TRBV5-5 CASSITSGNRYEQFF TGTGCCAGCAGCATCACTAGCGGGAACCGGTATGAGCAGTTCTTC
- TRBJ1-2 - TRBV10-2 CASSPMGTKHGYTF TGCGCCAGCAGTCCTATGGGGACAAAGCATGGCTACACCTTC
- TRBJ2-3 - TRBV29-1 CCCDGPHTDTQYF TGCTGCTGCGACGGCCCCCACACAGATACGCAGTATTTT
- TRBJ2-7 - TRBV7-9 CASSLGRGTSYEQYF TGTGCCAGCAGCTTGGGGCGGGGTACCTCCTACGAGCAGTACTTC
few TRBJ2-1 - TRBV7-2 CASTVSYNEQFF TGTGCCAGCACAGTCTCCTACAATGAGCAGTTCTTC
many TRBJ2-5 TRBD2 TRBV7-9 CASSSGSSGLIETQYF TGTGCCAGCAGCTCGGGATCTAGCGGGCTCATCGAGACCCAGTACTTC
- TRBJ1-1 - TRBV6-6 CANRPGRIEAFF TGTGCCAACAGACCGGGACGGATTGAAGCTTTCTTT
few TRBJ1-2 - TRBV7-9 CASSLGGTTFAGYTF TGTGCCAGCAGCTTAGGTGGGACTACCTTCGCGGGCTACACCTTC
- TRBJ1-5 - TRBV29-1 CSVDSGGNQPQHF TGCAGCGTTGATAGTGGAGGGAATCAGCCCCAGCATTTT
many TRBJ1-2 - TRBV7-2 CASSSLGPGYGYTF TGTGCCAGCAGCTCTCTGGGCCCCGGCTATGGCTACACCTTC
many TRBJ2-1 TRBD2 TRBV20-1 CSARRLAGGPDNEQFF TGCAGTGCTAGGAGACTAGCGGGGGGGCCTGACAATGAGCAGTTCTTC
few TRBJ2-1 - TRBV7-9 CASSLEERPYNEQFF TGTGCCAGCAGCTTAGAGGAGCGCCCCTACAATGAGCAGTTCTTC
- TRBJ2-7 - TRBV5-6 CASSLILTYEQYF TGTGCCAGCAGCTTGATTCTGACCTACGAGCAGTACTTC
- TRBJ2-1 - TRBV27 CASSIIPRAYNEQFF TGTGCCAGCAGTATTATCCCAAGGGCCTACAATGAGCAGTTCTTC
once TRBJ1-1 - TRBV7-9 CASCASGSEAFF TGTGCCAGCTGCGCCTCAGGGTCTGAAGCTTTCTTT
many TRBJ1-1 TRBD1 TRBV12-3/TRBV12-4 CASSFTGGRTEAFF TGTGCCAGCAGCTTCACAGGGGGTAGAACTGAAGCTTTCTTT
few TRBJ1-2 TRBD1 TRBV5-1 CASRGQALYGYTF TGCGCCAGCAGAGGACAGGCGCTCTATGGCTACACCTTC
few TRBJ2-1 - TRBV20-1 CSADTRESSYNEQFF TGCAGTGCTGATACTCGGGAAAGCTCCTACAATGAGCAGTTCTTC
many TRBJ2-7 TRBD2 TRBV7-9 CASSLRVASGEDYEQYF TGTGCCAGCAGCTTGAGGGTGGCTAGCGGGGAAGACTACGAGCAGTACTTC
many TRBJ1-1 - TRBV7-9 CASSDTVEAFF TGTGCCAGCAGCGACACAGTTGAAGCTTTCTTT
- TRBJ2-3 - TRBV4-3 CASSQVVRTDTQYF TGCGCCAGCAGCCAAGTGGTCCGGACAGATACGCAGTATTTT
- TRBJ1-2 TRBD1 TRBV19 CASSQDRIGYTF TGTGCCAGTAGTCAGGACAGGATCGGCTACACCTTC
few TRBJ1-2 - TRBV12-3/TRBV12-4 CASAYSGTNNYGYTF TGTGCCAGCGCCTACTCCGGGACAAATAACTATGGCTACACCTTC
- TRBJ2-1 TRBD2 TRBV27 CASSLLTPRLAGGRYNEQFF TGTGCCAGCAGTTTACTCACCCCACGACTAGCGGGGGGGCGCTACAATGAGCAGTTCTTC
few TRBJ1-1 - TRBV5-1 CASSFSSSPEAFF TGCGCCAGCAGCTTCTCGTCGTCCCCTGAAGCTTTCTTT
few TRBJ1-2 - TRBV27 CASSPDGVEGDGYTF TGTGCCAGCAGCCCTGATGGAGTCGAAGGCGATGGCTACACCTTC
- TRBJ2-7 TRBD1 TRBV10-3 CAITLDRLSYEQYF TGTGCCATCACCCTGGACAGGCTCTCCTACGAGCAGTACTTC
few TRBJ2-3 - TRBV11-2 CASSPGETDTQYF TGTGCCAGCAGCCCCGGGGAGACAGATACGCAGTATTTT
many TRBJ2-2 - TRBV7-9 CASSIAANTGELFF TGTGCCAGCAGCATTGCGGCGAACACCGGGGAGCTGTTTTTT
- TRBJ2-1 - TRBV11-1 CASSLTILRGRNEQFF TGTGCCAGCAGCTTAACGATATTGAGGGGACGCAATGAGCAGTTCTTC
once TRBJ1-4 - TRBV4-1 CACGSRGTNEKLFF TGCGCCTGCGGCAGCAGGGGAACTAATGAAAAACTGTTTTTT
many TRBJ1-1 TRBD1 TRBV7-3 CASSLGGTGEAFF TGTGCCAGCAGCCTCGGAGGGACAGGGGAAGCTTTCTTT
few TRBJ2-1 - TRBV7-9 CASSLGAVLSSYNEQFF TGTGCCAGCAGCTTAGGGGCTGTACTGAGCTCCTACAATGAGCAGTTCTTC
few TRBJ1-2 - TRBV27 CASSTPTEEGYTF TGTGCCAGCAGTACACCAACCGAGGAGGGCTACACCTTC
few TRBJ1-1 TRBD1 TRBV11-2 CASSSLDRGLAEAFF TGTGCCAGCAGCTCGCTGGACAGGGGGCTTGCTGAAGCTTTCTTT
- TRBJ2-1 - TRBV7-6 CAGSKQTNEQFF TGTGCCGGCAGCAAACAAACCAATGAGCAGTTCTTC
- TRBJ1-1 - TRBV18 CASSPVYRPNTEAFF TGTGCCAGCTCACCGGTTTACAGGCCGAACACTGAAGCTTTCTTT
few TRBJ1-2 TRBD1 TRBV27 CASTSDRRYGYTF TGTGCCAGCACCTCGGACAGGCGTTATGGCTACACCTTC
many TRBJ2-1 - TRBV7-8 CASSFFDTPLDEQFF TGTGCCAGCAGCTTTTTTGACACCCCTTTGGATGAGCAGTTCTTC
- TRBJ1-2 - TRBV2 CASSEGAGMGYGYTF TGTGCCAGCAGTGAAGGGGCAGGGATGGGGTATGGCTACACCTTC
- TRBJ2-5 TRBD1 TRBV28 CASNLDRGRWEETQYF TGTGCCAGCAACCTGGACAGGGGGCGTTGGGAAGAGACCCAGTACTTC